The clone carrying this T cell receptor beta chain was counted only a few times. No antigen is known for it. The data stem from a study of T cells in Graves' hyperthyroidism and ophthalmopathy. Overall study findings and caveats: Blood held most thyroid clonotypes expanded above 0.001 frequency.

Hyperthyroidism was newly diagnosed in patients aged 18 to 65 (duration under 2 months). Together with thyroid ultrasound, orbital computed tomography, serum thyroxine and TRAb, clinical symptoms were used for diagnoses. From RNA transcripts, TCR beta CDR3 regions were amplified. When the TCR CDR3 underwent first-round RT-PCR, the HTBI primer set was used. One entry per CDR3 protein results from TCRdb running MiXCR on the multiplex PCR reads. The sample carries under 800,000 distinct CDR3 sequences, 13% to 15% recorded once. Losses at the gene ends were 5 bases for V and 7 bases for J; bases not matched to a gene: 13. The CDR3 consists of 16 residues. The germline gives CDR1 MDHEN, CDR2 SYDVKM.

The receptor comes from a woman between 18 and 29 years old with Graves' hyperthyroidism. The material sequenced was blood. The rearrangement uses TRBV28 and TRBJ2-1, with 8 positions matching TRBD1. CDR3 protein: CASSLPFRTGKNEQFF. Written as DNA, the CDR3 is TGTGCCAGCAGTCTCCCCTTTAGGACAGGGAAGAATGAGCAGTTCTTC.